This entry lists 8 T cell receptor beta chains sequenced from one sample in a study of OX40 agonist ivuxolimab in advanced cancers. The assay was immunoSEQ multiplex PCR, and TCRdb's table has in-frame clones only and misses some. The sample has about 86,000 clones; about 83% are singletons. Here the sequenced sample was CD4+ or CD8+ T cells sorted from blood, taken in a trial of the OX40 agonist ivuxolimab. Source of these receptors: an adult with an advanced solid tumor such as melanoma, head and neck, liver or kidney cancer.

The chain carries TRBV30 and TRBJ2-3; TRBD2 aligns across 10 bases. Germline values: CDR1 GTSNPN, CDR2 SVGIG (reference sequence). This CDR3 has 14 residues. The J segment lost 6 bases and the V segment lost 2 bases, leaving 5 bases of the junction unmatched. DNA for the CDR3: TGTGCCTGGAGTTCTAGCGGGGGAGGGGATACGCAGTATTTT. It specifies CAWSSSGGGDTQYF.

The genes are TRBV5-1 and TRBJ2-3, with 7 bases identical to TRBD2. Germline trimming cut 3 bases from V and 2 bases from J; bases unmatched to any gene: 6. Per germline, CDR1 SGHRS and CDR2 YFSETQ. This CDR3 comprises 15 residues. CDR3 in amino acids: CASSSSSGPTDTQYF. CDR3 DNA: TGCGCCAGCAGCTCCTCTAGCGGCCCCACAGATACGCAGTATTTT.

The genes are TRBV30 and TRBJ1-6, with D tentatively TRBD1 (6 bases). V was shortened by 2 bases and J by 6 bases, with 14 bases between the two germline ends. The germline gives CDR1 GTSNPN, CDR2 SVGIG (reference sequence). The CDR3 runs 15 residues. The CDR3 sequence is CAWSPYGGGNSPLHF. CDR3 nucleotide sequence: TGTGCCTGGAGTCCCTATGGGGGCGGTAATTCACCCCTCCACTTT.

The chain employs TRBV5-4 and TRBJ2-1, with 8 nucleotides matching TRBD1. CDR3 size: 13 residues. With 3 bases clipped from V and 15 bases from J, the junction kept 11 bases outside the gene matches. Germline CDR1 and CDR2: SGHNT and YYREEE (reference sequence). CDR3 amino acids: CASSYTTQGVSFF. The CDR3, as DNA: TGTGCCAGCAGCTATACTACACAGGGGGTGTCGTTCTTC.

This rearrangement joins TRBV29-1 to TRBJ1-2; D remains ambiguous. The V and J ends lost 7 bases and 4 bases respectively, with 16 bases between them. Germline assignment: CDR1 SQVTM and CDR2 ANQGSEA. CDR3 length equals 13 residues. Here the CDR3 DNA reads TGCAGCGCCCCCCTCCCAGGCCTCTATGGCTACACCTTC. Translated: CSAPLPGLYGYTF.

V and J are TRBV27 and TRBJ2-1, with TRBD1 identical over 9 bases. Trimming cost V 6 bases and J 5 bases; bases outside gene matches: 11. From germline, CDR1 is MNHEY and CDR2 SMNVEV (reference sequence). The CDR3 runs 16 residues. The CDR3 loop is CASRGLGTGKDNEQFF. Here the CDR3 DNA reads TGTGCCAGCAGGGGCCTCGGGACAGGGAAGGACAATGAGCAGTTCTTC.

The genes are TRBV5-1 and TRBJ2-3; D gene uncertain. This CDR3 comprises 11 residues. V was pared by 6 bases and J by 4 bases, with 6 bases between. Germline lookup yields CDR1 SGHRS and CDR2 YFSETQ. The CDR3 region is CASTQADTQYF. The CDR3 DNA reads TGCGCCAGCACCCAGGCAGATACGCAGTATTTT.

The chain has TRBV6-6 and TRBJ1-2; 8 positions match TRBD1. The germline gives CDR1 MNHNY, CDR2 SVGAGI (reference sequence). V lost 0 bases and J lost 6; bases outside the gene matches: 3. CDR3 length: 14 residues. The CDR3 nucleotides read TGTGCCAGCAGTTACTCGGCAGGGGGCGATGGCTACACCTTC. Translating it yields CASSYSAGGDGYTF.